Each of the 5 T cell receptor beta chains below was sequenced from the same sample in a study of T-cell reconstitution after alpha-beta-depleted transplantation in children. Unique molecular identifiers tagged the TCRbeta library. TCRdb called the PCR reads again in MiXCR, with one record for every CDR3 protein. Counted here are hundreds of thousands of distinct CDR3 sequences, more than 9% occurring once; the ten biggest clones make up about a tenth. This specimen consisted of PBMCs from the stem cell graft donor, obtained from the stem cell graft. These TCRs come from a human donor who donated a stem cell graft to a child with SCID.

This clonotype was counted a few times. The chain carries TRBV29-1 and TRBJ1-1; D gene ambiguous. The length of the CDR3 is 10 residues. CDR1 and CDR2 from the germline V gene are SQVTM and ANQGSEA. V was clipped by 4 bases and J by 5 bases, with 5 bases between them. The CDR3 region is CSVAGTEAFF. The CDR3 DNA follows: TGCAGCGTTGCCGGGACTGAAGCTTTCTTT.

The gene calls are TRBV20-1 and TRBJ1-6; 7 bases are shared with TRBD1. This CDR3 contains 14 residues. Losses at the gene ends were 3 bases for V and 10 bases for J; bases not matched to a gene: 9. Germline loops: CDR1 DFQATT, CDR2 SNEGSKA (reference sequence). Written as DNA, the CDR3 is TGCAGTGCTAGTTCCCAGGGGGTGCAATCACCCCTCCACTTT. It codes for CSASSQGVQSPLHF.

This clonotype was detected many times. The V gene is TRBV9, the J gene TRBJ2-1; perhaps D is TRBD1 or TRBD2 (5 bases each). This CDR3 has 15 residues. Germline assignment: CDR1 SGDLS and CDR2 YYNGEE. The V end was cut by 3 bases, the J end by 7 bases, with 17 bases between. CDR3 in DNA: TGTGCCAGCAGCGGAGGGGTGTTAGGGTCGAATGAGCAGTTCTTC. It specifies CASSGGVLGSNEQFF. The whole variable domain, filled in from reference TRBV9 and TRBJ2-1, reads DSGVTQTPKHLITATGQRVTLRCSPRSGDLSVYWYQQSLDQGLQFLIQYYNGEERAKGNILERFSAQQFPDLHSELNLSSLELGDSALYFCASSGGVLGSNEQFFGPGTRLTVL.

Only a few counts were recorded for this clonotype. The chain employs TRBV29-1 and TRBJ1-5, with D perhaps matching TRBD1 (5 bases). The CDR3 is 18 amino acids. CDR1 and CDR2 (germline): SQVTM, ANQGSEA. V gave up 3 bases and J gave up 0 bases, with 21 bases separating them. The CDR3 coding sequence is TGCAGCGTTGAGGGACGGCAACGTGGGGTATATAGCAATCAGCCCCAGCATTTT. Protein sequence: CSVEGRQRGVYSNQPQHF.

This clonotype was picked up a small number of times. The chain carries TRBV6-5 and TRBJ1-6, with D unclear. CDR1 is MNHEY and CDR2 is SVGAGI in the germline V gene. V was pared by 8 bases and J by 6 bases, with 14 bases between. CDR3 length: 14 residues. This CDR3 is CASSRRDTNSPLHF. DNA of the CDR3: TGTGCCAGCTCCAGACGAGATACTAATTCACCCCTCCACTTT.